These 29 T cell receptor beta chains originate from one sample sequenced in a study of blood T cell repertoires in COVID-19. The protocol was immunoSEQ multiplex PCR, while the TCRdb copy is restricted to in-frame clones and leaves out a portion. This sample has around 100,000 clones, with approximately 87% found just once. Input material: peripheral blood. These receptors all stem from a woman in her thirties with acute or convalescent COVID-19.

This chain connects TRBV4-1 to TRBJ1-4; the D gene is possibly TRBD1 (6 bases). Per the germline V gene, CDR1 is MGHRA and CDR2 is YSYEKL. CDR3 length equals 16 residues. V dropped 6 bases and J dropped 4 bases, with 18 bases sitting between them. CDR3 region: CASRRTPGQFNEKLFF. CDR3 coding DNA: TGCGCCAGCAGACGAACACCCGGACAGTTTAATGAAAAACTGTTTTTT.

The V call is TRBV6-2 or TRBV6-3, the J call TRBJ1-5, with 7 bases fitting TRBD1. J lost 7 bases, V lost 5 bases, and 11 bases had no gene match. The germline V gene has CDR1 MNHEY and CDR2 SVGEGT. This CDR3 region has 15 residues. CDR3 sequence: CASSTPQGGRQPQHF. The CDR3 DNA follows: TGTGCCAGCAGTACTCCCCAGGGGGGACGACAGCCCCAGCATTTT.

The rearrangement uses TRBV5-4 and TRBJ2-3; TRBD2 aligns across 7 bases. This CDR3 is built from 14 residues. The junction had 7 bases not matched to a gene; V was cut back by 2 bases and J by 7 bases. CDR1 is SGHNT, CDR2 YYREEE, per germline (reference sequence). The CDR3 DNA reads TGTGCCAGCAGCTTATGGGGGGGGGTAAATACGCAGTATTTT. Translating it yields CASSLWGGVNTQYF.

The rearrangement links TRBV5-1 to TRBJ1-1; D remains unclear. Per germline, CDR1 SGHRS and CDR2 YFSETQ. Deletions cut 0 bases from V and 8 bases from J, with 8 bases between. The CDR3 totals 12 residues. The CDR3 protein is CASSLGAREAFF. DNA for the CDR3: TGCGCCAGCAGCTTGGGGGCCAGGGAAGCTTTCTTT.

CDR3 coding DNA: TGTGCCAGCAGCTTTCCGGGACAAAACACCGGGGAGCTGTTTTTT. It yields the protein CASSFPGQNTGELFF. The chain carries TRBV7-9 and TRBJ2-2; a weak D match, TRBD1 (6 bases). The germline V gene encodes CDR1 SEHNR and CDR2 FQNEAQ (reference sequence). The V end was cut by 3 bases, the J end by 2 bases, with 10 bases between. This CDR3 contains 15 residues.

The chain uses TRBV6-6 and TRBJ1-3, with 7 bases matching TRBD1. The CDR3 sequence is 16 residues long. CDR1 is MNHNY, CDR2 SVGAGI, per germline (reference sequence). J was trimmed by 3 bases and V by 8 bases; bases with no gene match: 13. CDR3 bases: TGTGCCAGCGAAGACCGACAGGGCCGGGTTGGAAACACCATATATTTT. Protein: CASEDRQGRVGNTIYF.

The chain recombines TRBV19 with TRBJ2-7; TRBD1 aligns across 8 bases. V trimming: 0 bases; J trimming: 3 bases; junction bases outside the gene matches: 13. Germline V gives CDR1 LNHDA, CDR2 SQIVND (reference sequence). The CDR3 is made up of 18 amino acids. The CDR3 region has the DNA TGTGCCAGTAGTATAGATTTTTCAGGGGGACAGGCTCACTACGAGCAGTACTTC. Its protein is CASSIDFSGGQAHYEQYF. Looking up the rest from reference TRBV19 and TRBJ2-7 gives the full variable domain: DGGITQSPKYLFRKEGQNVTLSCEQNLNHDAMYWYRQDPGQGLRLIYYSQIVNDFQKGDIAEGYSVSREKKESFPLTVTSAQKNPTAFYLCASSIDFSGGQAHYEQYFGPGTRLTVT.

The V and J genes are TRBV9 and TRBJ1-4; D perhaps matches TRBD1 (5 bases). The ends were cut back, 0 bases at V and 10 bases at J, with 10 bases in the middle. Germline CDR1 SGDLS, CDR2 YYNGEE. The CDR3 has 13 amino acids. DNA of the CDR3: TGTGCCAGCAGCGTAGCAGGGCTCGGAAAACTGTTTTTT. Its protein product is CASSVAGLGKLFF. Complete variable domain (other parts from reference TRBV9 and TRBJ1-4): DSGVTQTPKHLITATGQRVTLRCSPRSGDLSVYWYQQSLDQGLQFLIQYYNGEERAKGNILERFSAQQFPDLHSELNLSSLELGDSALYFCASSVAGLGKLFFGSGTQLSVL.

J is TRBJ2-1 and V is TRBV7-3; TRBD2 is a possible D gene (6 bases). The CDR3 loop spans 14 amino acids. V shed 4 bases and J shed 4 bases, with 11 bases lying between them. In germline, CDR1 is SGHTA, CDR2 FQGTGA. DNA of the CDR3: TGTGCCAGCAGCTGGGGGGATACTTACAATGAGCAGTTCTTC. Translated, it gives CASSWGDTYNEQFF.

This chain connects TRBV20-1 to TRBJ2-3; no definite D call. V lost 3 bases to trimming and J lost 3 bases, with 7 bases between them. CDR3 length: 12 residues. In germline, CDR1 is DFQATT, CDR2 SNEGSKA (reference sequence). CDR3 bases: TGCAGTGCTAGTACTGATACAGATACGCAGTATTTT. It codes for CSASTDTDTQYF.

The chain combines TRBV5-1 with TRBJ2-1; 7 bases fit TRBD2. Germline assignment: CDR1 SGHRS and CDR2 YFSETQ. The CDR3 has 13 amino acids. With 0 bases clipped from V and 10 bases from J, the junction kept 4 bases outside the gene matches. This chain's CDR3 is CASSLVEAGEQFF. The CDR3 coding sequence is TGCGCCAGCAGCTTGGTAGAAGCGGGGGAGCAGTTCTTC.

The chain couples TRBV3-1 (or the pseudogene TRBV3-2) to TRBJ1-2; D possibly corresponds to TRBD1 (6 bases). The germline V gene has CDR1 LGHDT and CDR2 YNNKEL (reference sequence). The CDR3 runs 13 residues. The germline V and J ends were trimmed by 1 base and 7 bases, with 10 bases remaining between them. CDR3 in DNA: TGTGCCAGCAGCCAAGGGGGGCTGTTTGGCTACACCTTC. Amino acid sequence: CASSQGGLFGYTF.

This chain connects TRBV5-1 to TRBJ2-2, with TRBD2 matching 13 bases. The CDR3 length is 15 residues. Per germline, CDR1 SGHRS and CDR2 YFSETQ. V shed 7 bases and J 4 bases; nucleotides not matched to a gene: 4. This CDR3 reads CASGLAGDPTGELFF. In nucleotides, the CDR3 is TGCGCCAGCGGACTAGCGGGGGACCCCACCGGGGAGCTGTTTTTT.

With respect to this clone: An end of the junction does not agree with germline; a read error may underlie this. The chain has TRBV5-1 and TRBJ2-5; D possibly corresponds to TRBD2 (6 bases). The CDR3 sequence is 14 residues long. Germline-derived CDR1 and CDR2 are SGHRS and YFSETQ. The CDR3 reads CASSEPGLEEPQYF. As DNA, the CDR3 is TGCGCCAGCAGCGAACCGGGACTTGAAGAGCCCCAGTACTTC.

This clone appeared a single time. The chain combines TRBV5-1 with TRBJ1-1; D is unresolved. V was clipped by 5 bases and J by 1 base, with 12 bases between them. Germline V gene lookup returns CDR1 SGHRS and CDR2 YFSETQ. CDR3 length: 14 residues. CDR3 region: CASRLEATNTEAFF. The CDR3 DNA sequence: TGCGCCAGCAGGCTGGAGGCCACGAACACTGAAGCTTTCTTT.

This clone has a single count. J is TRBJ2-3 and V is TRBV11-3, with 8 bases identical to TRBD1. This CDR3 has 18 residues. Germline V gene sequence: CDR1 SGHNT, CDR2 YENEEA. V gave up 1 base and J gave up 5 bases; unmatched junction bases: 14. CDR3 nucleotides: TGTGCCAGCAGCTTAGGAGGGAAAGGGCAGGGGGCTTTAGATACGCAGTATTTT. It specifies CASSLGGKGQGALDTQYF. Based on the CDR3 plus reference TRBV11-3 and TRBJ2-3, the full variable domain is EAGVVQSPRYKIIEKKQPVAFWCNPISGHNTLYWYLQNLGQGPELLIRYENEEAVDDSQLPKDRFSAERLKGVDSTLKIQPAELGDSAVYLCASSLGGKGQGALDTQYFGPGTRLTVL.

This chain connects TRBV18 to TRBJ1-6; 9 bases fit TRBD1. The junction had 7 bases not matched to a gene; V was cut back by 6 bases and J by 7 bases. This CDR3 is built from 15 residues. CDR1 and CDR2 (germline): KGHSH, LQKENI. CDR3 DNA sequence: TGTGCCAGCTCCCCCGGGACAGGGATAAATTCACCCCTCCACTTT. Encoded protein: CASSPGTGINSPLHF.

The CDR3 here is CSVEAGARGGETQYF. Here the CDR3 DNA reads TGCAGCGTTGAAGCTGGGGCCCGGGGAGGGGAGACCCAGTACTTC. The V call is TRBV29-1, the J call TRBJ2-5, with 7 bases that match TRBD2. J lost 5 bases, V lost 1 base, and 10 bases had no gene match. Germline CDR1 is SQVTM and CDR2 is ANQGSEA. CDR3 size: 15 residues.

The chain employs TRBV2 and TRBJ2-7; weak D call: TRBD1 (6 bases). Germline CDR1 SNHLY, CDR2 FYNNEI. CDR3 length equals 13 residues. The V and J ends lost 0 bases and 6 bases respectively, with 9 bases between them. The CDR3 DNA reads TGTGCCAGCAGTGAAGCGGTAGGGGGCGAGCAGTACTTC. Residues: CASSEAVGGEQYF.

CDR3 region: CASSLGPEGYGYTF. The CDR3 nucleotides are TGTGCCAGCAGCTTAGGCCCCGAGGGCTATGGCTACACCTTC. This chain links TRBV7-8 with TRBJ1-2, with D unresolved. Trimming took 1 base from V and 4 from J, leaving 10 bases between them. The CDR3 is made up of 14 amino acids. Germline CDR1 reads SGHVS; CDR2 reads FQNEAQ.

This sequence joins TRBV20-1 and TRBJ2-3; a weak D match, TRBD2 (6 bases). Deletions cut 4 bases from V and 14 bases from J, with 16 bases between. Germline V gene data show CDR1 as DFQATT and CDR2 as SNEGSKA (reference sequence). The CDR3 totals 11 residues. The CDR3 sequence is CSAINRDLAYF. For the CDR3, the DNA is TGCAGTGCTATTAACCGGGACTTAGCGTATTTT.

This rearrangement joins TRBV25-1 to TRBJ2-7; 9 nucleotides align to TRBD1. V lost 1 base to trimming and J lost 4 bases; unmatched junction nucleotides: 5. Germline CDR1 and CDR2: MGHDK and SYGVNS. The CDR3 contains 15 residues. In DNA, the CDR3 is TGTGCCAGCAGTGAATGGACAGGGGCGGGGTACGAGCAGTACTTC. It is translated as CASSEWTGAGYEQYF.

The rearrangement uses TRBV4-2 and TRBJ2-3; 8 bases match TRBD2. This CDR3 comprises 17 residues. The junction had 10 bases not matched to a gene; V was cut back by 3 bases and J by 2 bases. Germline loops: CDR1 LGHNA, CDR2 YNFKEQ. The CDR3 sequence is CASSHRPGRGDTDTQYF. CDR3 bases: TGTGCCAGCAGCCACCGTCCGGGGCGGGGGGACACAGATACGCAGTATTTT.

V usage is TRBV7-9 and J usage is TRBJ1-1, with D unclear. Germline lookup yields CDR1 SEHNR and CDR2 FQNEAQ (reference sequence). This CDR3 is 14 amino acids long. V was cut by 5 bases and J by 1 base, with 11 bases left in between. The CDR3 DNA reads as TGTGCCAGCAGCCCCCGGCAGGAGAACACTGAAGCTTTCTTT. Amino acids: CASSPRQENTEAFF.

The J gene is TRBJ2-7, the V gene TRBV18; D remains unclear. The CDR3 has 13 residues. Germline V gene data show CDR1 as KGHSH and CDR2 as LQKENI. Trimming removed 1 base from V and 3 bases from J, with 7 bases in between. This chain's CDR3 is CASSPQNSYEQYF. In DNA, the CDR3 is TGTGCCAGCTCACCACAGAACAGCTACGAGCAGTACTTC. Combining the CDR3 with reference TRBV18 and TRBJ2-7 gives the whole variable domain NAGVMQNPRHLVRRRGQEARLRCSPMKGHSHVYWYRQLPEEGLKFMVYLQKENIIDESGMPKERFSAEFPKEGPSILRIQQVVRGDSAAYFCASSPQNSYEQYFGPGTRLTVT.

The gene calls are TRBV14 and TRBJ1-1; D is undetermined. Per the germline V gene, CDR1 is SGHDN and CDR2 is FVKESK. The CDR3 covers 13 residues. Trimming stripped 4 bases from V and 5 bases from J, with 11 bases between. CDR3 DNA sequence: TGTGCCAGCAGCCGAGTTTTCGGGACTGAAGCTTTCTTT. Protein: CASSRVFGTEAFF.

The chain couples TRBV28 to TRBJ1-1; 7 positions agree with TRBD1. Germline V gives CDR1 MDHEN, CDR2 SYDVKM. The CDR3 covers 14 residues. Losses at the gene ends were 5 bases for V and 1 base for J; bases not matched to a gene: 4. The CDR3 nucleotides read TGTGCCAGCAGTCGGGACAGAGCGAACACTGAAGCTTTCTTT. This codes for CASSRDRANTEAFF.

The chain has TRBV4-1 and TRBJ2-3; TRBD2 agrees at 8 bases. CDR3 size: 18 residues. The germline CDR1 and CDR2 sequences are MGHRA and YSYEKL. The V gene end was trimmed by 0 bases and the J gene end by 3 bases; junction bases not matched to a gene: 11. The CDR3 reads CASSQESQAGALTDTQYF. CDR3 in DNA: TGCGCCAGCAGCCAAGAGAGTCAAGCGGGGGCCTTGACAGATACGCAGTATTTT.

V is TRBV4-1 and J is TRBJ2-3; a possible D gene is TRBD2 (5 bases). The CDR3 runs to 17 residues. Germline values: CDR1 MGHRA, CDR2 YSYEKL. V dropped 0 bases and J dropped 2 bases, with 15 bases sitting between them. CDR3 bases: TGCGCCAGCAGCCAAGACGTAAGCGGAATGAACACAGATACGCAGTATTTT. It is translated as CASSQDVSGMNTDTQYF.